The clone carrying this TCR beta chain appeared a few times. Its specificity is not known. The sample belongs to a study of T cell repertoires in cytomegalovirus infection. Study background: Alongside well-studied HLA-B-restricted CMV epitopes, recently identified HLA-C-restricted CMV epitopes were also used. Signatures in public TCR beta sequences pointed to both CMV infection and matching HLA type.

Trimming removed 2 bases from V and 4 bases from J, with 9 bases in between. The CDR3 covers 14 residues. TCRdb reanalysed the reads using MiXCR and keeps one entry per CDR3 protein. The sample shows roughly 500,000 distinct CDR3 sequences, more than 40% of them seen only once. The V and J genes are TRBV12-3 or TRBV12-4 and TRBJ1-5; D not resolved. The TCR was taken from a human donor in good health (CMV status not recorded). Some clones in this sample may be carry-over from other donors' samples. The source material was cultured PBMCs, sampled from culture after CMV antigen stimulation. CDR3 in amino acids: CASSLIGRNQPQHF. CDR3 in DNA: TGTGCCAGCAGTTTAATCGGCAGAAATCAGCCCCAGCATTTT.